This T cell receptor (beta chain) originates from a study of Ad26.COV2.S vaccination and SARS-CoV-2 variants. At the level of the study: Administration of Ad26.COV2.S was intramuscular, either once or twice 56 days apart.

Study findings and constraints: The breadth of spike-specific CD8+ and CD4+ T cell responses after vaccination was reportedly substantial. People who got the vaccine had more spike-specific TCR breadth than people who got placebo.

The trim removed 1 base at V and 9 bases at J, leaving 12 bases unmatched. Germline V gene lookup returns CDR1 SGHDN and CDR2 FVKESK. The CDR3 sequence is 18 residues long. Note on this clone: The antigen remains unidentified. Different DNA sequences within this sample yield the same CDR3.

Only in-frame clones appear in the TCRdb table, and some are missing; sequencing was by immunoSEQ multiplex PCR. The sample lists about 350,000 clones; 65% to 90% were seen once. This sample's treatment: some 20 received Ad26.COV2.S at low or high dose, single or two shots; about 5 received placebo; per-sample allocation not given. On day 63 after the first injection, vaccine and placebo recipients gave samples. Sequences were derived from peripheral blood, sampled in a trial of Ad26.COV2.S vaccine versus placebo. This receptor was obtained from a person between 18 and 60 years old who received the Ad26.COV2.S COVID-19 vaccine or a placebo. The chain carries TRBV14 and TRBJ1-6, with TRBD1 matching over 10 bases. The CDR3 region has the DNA TGTGCCAGCAGCCAAGTGACAGGACAGGGGGTAGTTAGTTCACCCCTCCACTTT. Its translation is CASSQVTGQGVVSSPLHF.